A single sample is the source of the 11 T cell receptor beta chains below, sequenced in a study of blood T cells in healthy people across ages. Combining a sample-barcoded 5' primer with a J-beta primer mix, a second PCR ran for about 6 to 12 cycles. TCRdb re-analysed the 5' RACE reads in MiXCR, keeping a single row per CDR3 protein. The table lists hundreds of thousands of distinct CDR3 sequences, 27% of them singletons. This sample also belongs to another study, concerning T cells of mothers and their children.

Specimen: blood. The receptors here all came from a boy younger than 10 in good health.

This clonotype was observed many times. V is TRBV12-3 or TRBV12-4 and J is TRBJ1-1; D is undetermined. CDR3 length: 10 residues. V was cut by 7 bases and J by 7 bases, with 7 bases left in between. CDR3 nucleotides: TGTGCCAGCAAGGGCAATGAAGCTTTCTTT. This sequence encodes CASKGNEAFF.

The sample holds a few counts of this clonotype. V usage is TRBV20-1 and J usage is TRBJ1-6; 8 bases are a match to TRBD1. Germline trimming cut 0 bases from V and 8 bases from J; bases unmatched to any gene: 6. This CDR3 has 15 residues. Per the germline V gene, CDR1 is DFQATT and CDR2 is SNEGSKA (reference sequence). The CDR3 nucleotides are TGCAGTGCTAGAGATTTCGGACAGGGTGATTCACCCCTCCACTTT. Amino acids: CSARDFGQGDSPLHF.

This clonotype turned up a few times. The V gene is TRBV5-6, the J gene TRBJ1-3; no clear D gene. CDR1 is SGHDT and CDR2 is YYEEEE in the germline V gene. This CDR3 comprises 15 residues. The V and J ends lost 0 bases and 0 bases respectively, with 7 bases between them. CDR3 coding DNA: TGTGCCAGCAGCTTGGGGCGGTACTCTGGAAACACCATATATTTT. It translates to CASSLGRYSGNTIYF.

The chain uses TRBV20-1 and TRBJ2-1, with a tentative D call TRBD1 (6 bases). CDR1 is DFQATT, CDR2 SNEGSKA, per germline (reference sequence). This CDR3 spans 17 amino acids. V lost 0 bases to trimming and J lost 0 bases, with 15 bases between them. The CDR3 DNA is TGCAGTGCTAGAGATCATTCCGGCAGGGGCTCCTACAATGAGCAGTTCTTC. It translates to CSARDHSGRGSYNEQFF.

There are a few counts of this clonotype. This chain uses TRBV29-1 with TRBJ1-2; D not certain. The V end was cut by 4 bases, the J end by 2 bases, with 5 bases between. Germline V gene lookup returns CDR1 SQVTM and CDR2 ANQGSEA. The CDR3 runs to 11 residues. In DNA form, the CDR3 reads TGCAGCGTTGGGAACAACTATGGCTACACCTTC. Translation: CSVGNNYGYTF.

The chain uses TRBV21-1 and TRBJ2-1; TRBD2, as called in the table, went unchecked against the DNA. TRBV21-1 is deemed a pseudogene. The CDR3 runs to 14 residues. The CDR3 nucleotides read TGTGCCAGCAGCAAAGTGCGCGGGCACAATGAGCAGTTCTTC. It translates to CASSKVRGHNEQFF.

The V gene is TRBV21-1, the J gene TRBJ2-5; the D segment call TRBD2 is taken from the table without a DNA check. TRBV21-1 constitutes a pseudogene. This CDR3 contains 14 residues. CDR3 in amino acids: CASRGAVRQETQYF. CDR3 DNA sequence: TGTGCCAGCAGGGGAGCGGTCAGGCAGGAGACCCAGTACTTC.

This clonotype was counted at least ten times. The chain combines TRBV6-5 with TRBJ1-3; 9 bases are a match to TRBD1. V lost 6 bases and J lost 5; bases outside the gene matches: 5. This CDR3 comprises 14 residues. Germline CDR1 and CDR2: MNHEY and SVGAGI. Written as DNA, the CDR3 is TGTGCCAGCAGATTCAACAGGGGGCGAAACACCATATATTTT. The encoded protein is CASRFNRGRNTIYF.

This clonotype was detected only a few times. The CDR3 loop reads CASSHTDRNIQYF. For the CDR3, the DNA is TGTGCCAGCAGCCATACGGATCGAAACATTCAGTACTTC. The chain carries TRBV3-1 and TRBJ2-4; D gene ambiguous. The CDR3 spans 13 residues. The V gene's germline CDR1 is LGHDT and CDR2 YNNKEL (reference sequence). The ends were cut back, 3 bases at V and 6 bases at J, with 9 bases in the middle.

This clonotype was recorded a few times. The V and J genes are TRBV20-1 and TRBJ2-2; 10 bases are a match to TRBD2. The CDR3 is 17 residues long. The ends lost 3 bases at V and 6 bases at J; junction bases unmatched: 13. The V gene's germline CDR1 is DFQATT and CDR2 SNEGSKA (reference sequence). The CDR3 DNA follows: TGCAGTGCTAGGGACTACTCTAGCGGGAGTAACCCCGGGGAGCTGTTTTTT. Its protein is CSARDYSSGSNPGELFF.

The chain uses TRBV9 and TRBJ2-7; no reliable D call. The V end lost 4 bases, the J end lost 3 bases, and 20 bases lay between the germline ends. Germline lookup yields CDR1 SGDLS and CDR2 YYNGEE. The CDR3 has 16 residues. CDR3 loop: CASSPTAPTTVYEQYF. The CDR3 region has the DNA TGTGCCAGCAGCCCAACGGCCCCAACTACAGTCTACGAGCAGTACTTC.